This TCR beta chain is from a study of shared clonotypes between healthy human individuals (dated by TCRdb to the early 2020s). Some background on the complete study: The cohort comprised a couple of women and a few men aged 18 to 49 years. For each donor, CD4 naive and CD4 memory were each given three plates, CD8 naive was given two plates, and CD8 memory was given one plate. To estimate repertoire size and how much clonotypes are shared between individuals, the study performed deep sequencing of blood TCR repertoires from five healthy adults. Each donor's leukapheresis produced roughly between roughly 0.85 and 9 billion PBMCs. Libraries were prepared and TCR repertoires were sequenced by different laboratories using diverse techniques, in order to increase sequencing depth and limit assay-specific biases. Broad study findings and their caveats: Pairwise subsampling indicated that sequencing depth was expected to affect the degree of clonotype sharing among donors. The genetic and exposure-history diversity represented was limited by the small number of donors. Across four donors, approximately 4.6% of naive CD4, 3% to 4% of naive CD8, roughly 2.3% of memory CD4, and approximately 0.4% of memory CD8 clonotypes were shared. Incomplete sequencing was indicated by rarefaction of sorted-subset datasets, despite the large sequencing depth. Higher generation probabilities were observed for clonotypes shared by all four sorted-subset donors than for non-shared clonotypes. Only blood was sampled, and tissue TCR repertoires likely differ from those in blood. Naive subsets generally had larger estimated clonotype richness than memory subsets did.

Regarding this clone: The specificity of this receptor is unknown. The sample holds no much larger clone one base away, and base qualities are not on file.

V ends up 0 bases short and J 7 bases short, with an unmatched junction base count of 10. From its cysteine to its phenylalanine, the CDR3 spans 18 amino acids. Only the CDR3 portion is preserved as DNA: 54 bases, with reading frame beginning at the first base. Per the germline V gene, SGHVS is the CDR1 and FNYEAQ is the CDR2. Using the deep immunoSEQ assay, multiplex PCR amplified TCR CDR3 regions from genomic DNA. Extracted genomic DNA from each cell subset was spread evenly across all wells of several immunoSEQ 96-well plates, with each plate serving as a replicate. For sorted subsets, each replicate PCR was loaded with approximately 0.2 ug genomic DNA, equivalent to 25,000 to 30,000 T cell genomes. The purified libraries were quantified using a Qubit 3.0 fluorometer, sized with a Bioanalyzer 2100, and then quantified again using the KAPA Library Quantification kit. A separate single-read 150-cycle Illumina NextSeq 550 flow cell was used to sequence each immunoSEQ 96-well plate. The published analysis was carried out like this. Because the immunoSEQ output held only junctional sequences and lacked quality scores, the filtering could not match the filtering applied to full-length reads. To assign V/J genes and CDR3, sequences were annotated against IMGT germline references using PyIR, a Python wrapper for IgBLAST v1.9. Reads with weak V/J assignments (E-value above 1e-6), missing CDR3, stop codons, out-of-frame junctions, or ambiguous translated residues were removed. V3J clonotypes were defined as sequences sharing the same inferred V gene, J gene, and CDR3 amino acid sequence. Percentage overlap between repertoires was calculated by dividing the number of shared unique clonotypes by the size of the smaller repertoire. Richness of each repertoire was evaluated using RTK rarefaction, the Chao1 estimator, and Recon v2.1 estimates of unobserved clonotypes. Generation probabilities were computed with OLGA for all TCRbeta clonotypes obtained by the gDNA method from several donors. TCRdb took over this immuneACCESS table, retaining in-frame rearrangements with V and J assigned. Such tables are incomplete; in checked studies, under half of the missing clones stem from an unresolved V gene, and the remainder is unexplained. V and J calls and clone size are as listed in that table; D and trimming were resolved from the DNA. The sample table lists about 330,000 clones, roughly 84% of them with a count of one. The ten largest clones represent roughly 16% of the sample.

Healthy HIV-negative adults with no recently reported acute infections or vaccinations were included as donors. Every donor was a Caucasian adult residing in Nashville, Tennessee, USA. CD8 memory samples were composed of magnetically selected CD45RO+ cells combined with CCR7-negative CD45RA+ effector memory (TemRA) cells. Blood was obtained by leukapheresis, after which PBMCs were separated by Ficoll-Histopaque density gradient centrifugation and cryopreserved in liquid nitrogen vapor phase. Purity and quantity of every magnetically sorted T cell population were checked by analytical flow cytometry. Genomic DNA was isolated from every sorted fraction and measured by UV absorbance on a Nanodrop 2000c.

This receptor was obtained from a man aged 18 to 29 in good health. Sequences were obtained from memory CD8+ T cells sorted from blood. What the cell subset or site label conveys for this sample: CD45RO+ cells pooled with CCR7-negative TemRA cells. This chain is built from TRBV7-6 and TRBJ2-1, with TRBD2 matching 12 junction bases. The CDR3 region has the sequence CASSLAPFLAGGGNEQFF. The nucleotide sequence reads TGTGCCAGCAGCTTAGCCCCCTTTCTAGCGGGAGGGGGAAATGAGCAGTTCTTC.